Listed below are T cell receptor beta chains from one sample, sequenced in a study of T cells in localized non-small cell lung cancer. Produced via immunoSEQ multiplex PCR; TCRdb's table is partial and in-frame only. The data hold 45,000 to 55,000 clones, with roughly 85% observed a single time. Source: peripheral blood, taken before any cancer treatment. The receptors were sampled from an older male donor with stage III squamous cell lung carcinoma. Both conserved end residues are part of each CDR3. Fields, in order: V gene, D gene, clone size, J gene, CDR3 protein, CDR3 DNA. D genes are given only for firm matches. Expanded clones get a size class; other rows say once, few or many, or leave the size out.

TRBV7-2	-	once	TRBJ2-3	CASSFQAPPDTQYF	TGTGCCAGCAGTTTCCAAGCCCCCCCAGATACGCAGTATTTT
TRBV2	-	once	TRBJ2-5	CASRETQGGRETQYF	TGTGCCAGCAGAGAAACACAGGGCGGGCGAGAGACCCAGTACTTC
TRBV6-5	-	few	TRBJ2-5	CASRLVTTRSETQYF	TGTGCCAGCAGACTTGTGACGACTAGGTCTGAGACCCAGTACTTC
TRBV10-3	TRBD1	once	TRBJ2-7	CAISLGGQGSYEQYF	TGTGCCATCAGCTTAGGGGGACAGGGTTCCTACGAGCAGTACTTC
TRBV7-8	TRBD2	-	TRBJ2-7	CASIAGLAGRYEQYF	TGTGCCAGCATAGCCGGACTAGCGGGACGATACGAGCAGTACTTC
TRBV7-8	TRBD1	-	TRBJ1-1	CASSTRDRRKSEAFF	TGTGCCAGCAGCACCCGGGACAGACGGAAATCTGAAGCTTTCTTT
TRBV19	-	-	TRBJ2-2	CASSLPAGELFF	TGTGCCAGTAGTCTGCCGGCCGGGGAGCTGTTTTTT
TRBV9	TRBD2	-	TRBJ2-3	CASSVVAGGLTDTQYF	TGTGCCAGCAGCGTAGTAGCGGGGGGCCTCACAGATACGCAGTATTTT
TRBV5-8	TRBD1	-	TRBJ2-7	CASSWDRGHEQYF	TGTGCCAGCAGCTGGGACAGGGGGCACGAGCAGTACTTC
TRBV5-1	TRBD2	-	TRBJ2-7	CASSEGLAPYEQYF	TGCGCCAGCAGCGAGGGACTAGCGCCCTACGAGCAGTACTTC
TRBV27	-	-	TRBJ2-7	CASSPPGVLYEQYF	TGTGCCAGCAGTCCCCCAGGGGTACTCTACGAGCAGTACTTC
TRBV5-6	-	-	TRBJ1-2	CASSWGAGAYGYTF	TGTGCCAGCAGCTGGGGGGCAGGGGCCTATGGCTACACCTTC
TRBV5-6	-	-	TRBJ1-4	CASSLFAEKLFF	TGTGCCAGCAGCTTGTTCGCTGAAAAACTGTTTTTT
TRBV6-5	TRBD1	few	TRBJ1-5	CASRQTGVAQPQHF	TGTGCCAGCAGGCAAACAGGGGTGGCTCAGCCCCAGCATTTT
TRBV4-2	-	-	TRBJ2-2	CASSQGNRVNTGELFF	TGTGCCAGCAGCCAAGGTAACAGGGTAAACACCGGGGAGCTGTTTTTT
TRBV25-1	TRBD1	-	TRBJ1-2	CASSDRDRAISSYGYTF	TGTGCCAGCAGTGACCGGGACAGGGCAATATCATCCTATGGCTACACCTTC
TRBV7-2	-	-	TRBJ2-5	CASSLQKVGTQYF	TGTGCCAGCAGCTTACAGAAAGTCGGGACCCAGTACTTC
TRBV5-4	-	-	TRBJ1-6	CASSPRGGNSPLHF	TGTGCCAGCAGCCCCAGGGGAGGAAATTCACCCCTCCACTTT
TRBV5-3	TRBD2	-	TRBJ2-4	CARKGASGVPRDIQYF	TGTGCCAGAAAGGGGGCTAGCGGGGTCCCCCGGGACATTCAGTACTTC
TRBV5-1	TRBD2	-	TRBJ2-7	CASSSDSGGSSYEQYF	TGCGCCAGCAGCTCGGATAGCGGGGGGAGCTCCTACGAGCAGTACTTC
TRBV29-1	TRBD1	-	TRBJ2-1	CSVMQGALYNEQFF	TGCAGCGTTATGCAGGGGGCCTTGTACAATGAGCAGTTCTTC
TRBV22-1	-	-	TRBJ1-1	CPGSTRSGPNTEAFF	TGTCCTGGGAGCACTAGGTCGGGGCCGAACACTGAAGCTTTCTTT
TRBV28	-	-	TRBJ1-2	CASSWTRVYGYTF	TGTGCCAGCAGCTGGACCCGGGTATATGGCTACACCTTC
TRBV7-8	TRBD1	-	TRBJ1-5	CASSPNYRGRSNQPQHF	TGTGCCAGCAGCCCTAACTACAGGGGTAGAAGCAATCAGCCCCAGCATTTT
TRBV5-1	-	-	TRBJ1-2	CASSLDGRSYGYTF	TGCGCCAGCAGCTTGGACGGAAGGAGCTATGGCTACACCTTC
TRBV4-2	-	-	TRBJ2-3	CASSQVTRVTDTQYF	TGTGCCAGCAGCCAGGTGACAAGGGTCACAGATACGCAGTATTTT
TRBV29-1	-	-	TRBJ2-7	CSVGAGSHEQYF	TGCAGCGTTGGTGCGGGGTCGCACGAGCAGTACTTC
TRBV2	TRBD1	-	TRBJ2-3	CASSSTGSTDTQYF	TGTGCCAGCAGTTCGACAGGGAGCACAGATACGCAGTATTTT
TRBV9	TRBD1	-	TRBJ2-2	CASSWTGSNTGELFF	TGTGCCAGCAGCTGGACAGGTTCGAACACCGGGGAGCTGTTTTTT
TRBV9	-	-	TRBJ2-7	CASSVEGLGHEQYF	TGTGCCAGCAGCGTAGAAGGCCTAGGGCACGAGCAGTACTTC
TRBV5-1	TRBD1	-	TRBJ1-2	CASSWQQGYGYTF	TGCGCCAGCAGCTGGCAACAGGGGTATGGCTACACCTTC
TRBV5-6	TRBD2	-	TRBJ2-1	CASSLAAGWNEQFF	TGTGCCAGCAGCTTGGCAGCGGGGTGGAATGAGCAGTTCTTC
TRBV7-9	TRBD1	-	TRBJ1-4	CASSPLRDSNEKLFF	TGTGCCAGCAGCCCTCTCCGGGACAGTAATGAAAAACTGTTTTTT
TRBV5-4	-	-	TRBJ2-5	CASSSGRGETQYF	TGTGCCAGCAGCTCAGGGCGTGGGGAGACCCAGTACTTC
TRBV9	-	-	TRBJ2-7	CASSPRGFADDEQYF	TGTGCCAGCAGCCCCCGTGGGTTTGCGGACGACGAGCAGTACTTC
TRBV7-8	TRBD2	-	TRBJ2-5	CASSPRTRQETQYF	TGTGCCAGCAGCCCAAGGACTAGACAAGAGACCCAGTACTTC
TRBV4-2	-	-	TRBJ2-7	CASSQASGANYEQYF	TGTGCCAGCAGCCAAGCATCGGGGGCCAACTACGAGCAGTACTTC
TRBV5-4	TRBD2	few	TRBJ2-7	CASSPRPAGGNEQYF	TGTGCCAGCAGCCCCCGACCAGCGGGAGGAAACGAGCAGTACTTC
TRBV6-5	-	-	TRBJ2-1	CASRGGRGLLERAFF	TGTGCCAGCAGAGGTGGGCGGGGACTCCTAGAGCGGGCGTTCTTC
TRBV7-9	-	many	TRBJ1-2	CATVLGVGYTF	TGTGCCACCGTCTTAGGGGTTGGCTACACCTTC